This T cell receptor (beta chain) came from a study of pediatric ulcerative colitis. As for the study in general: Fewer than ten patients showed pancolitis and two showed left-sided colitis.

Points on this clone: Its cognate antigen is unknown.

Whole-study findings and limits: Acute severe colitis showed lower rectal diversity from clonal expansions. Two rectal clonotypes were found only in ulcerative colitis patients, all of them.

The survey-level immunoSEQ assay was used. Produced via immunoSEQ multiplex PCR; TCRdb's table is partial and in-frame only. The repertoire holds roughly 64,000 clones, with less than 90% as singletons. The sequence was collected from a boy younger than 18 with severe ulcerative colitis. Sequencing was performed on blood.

The CDR3, as DNA: TGTGCCAGCAGCAAAGCGAGAGCCCGAGCGGGGGAGCTGTTTTTT. Its protein product is CASSKARARAGELFF. The chain recombines TRBV21-1 with TRBJ2-2; TRBD2 is the table's D call, not checked against the DNA. TRBV21-1 is tagged as a pseudogene. The CDR3 runs to 15 residues.